These 17 T cell receptor beta chains share one sample of origin, sequenced in a study of T cells in Graves' hyperthyroidism and ophthalmopathy. The TCR beta CDR3 regions underwent amplification using RNA transcripts as the source. Carried out on the TCR CDR3, a first-round RT-PCR used the HTBI primer set. TCRdb re-analysed the multiplex PCR reads in MiXCR, keeping a single row per CDR3 protein. The table has 620,000 or so distinct CDR3 sequences, more than 12% seen once. The material sequenced was blood. These receptors all come from a woman between 50 and 59 years old with Graves' ophthalmopathy.

This clonotype was recorded at least ten times. This chain connects TRBV20-1 to TRBJ1-5; 9 bases map to TRBD1. Germline values: CDR1 DFQATT, CDR2 SNEGSKA (reference sequence). This CDR3 contains 16 residues. V dropped 3 bases and J dropped 4; count of bases not matched to a gene: 10. This chain's CDR3 is CSASASQGAQNQPQHF. The CDR3 nucleotides read TGCAGTGCTAGCGCCTCACAGGGGGCGCAGAATCAGCCCCAGCATTTT.

This clonotype was seen a few times. The J gene is TRBJ2-2, the V gene TRBV6-6; D is unresolved. CDR3 length: 15 amino acids. Looked up from germline, CDR1 is MNHNY and CDR2 is SVGAGI (reference sequence). Trimming removed 2 bases from V and 1 base from J, with 8 bases in between. CDR3 nucleotides: TGTGCCAGCAGTTACACGGGTCTGAACACCGGGGAGCTGTTTTTT. Encoded protein: CASSYTGLNTGELFF.

This clonotype has just a few counts. The chain employs TRBV6-1 and TRBJ1-1; perhaps TRBD1 as D (6 bases). The length of the CDR3 is 14 residues. The V gene's germline CDR1 is MNHNS and CDR2 SASEGT. Trimming cost V 1 base and J 9 bases, with 15 bases left between them. The CDR3 region is CASSEGAGDIKAFF. DNA of the CDR3: TGTGCCAGCAGTGAAGGGGCGGGGGACATAAAAGCTTTCTTT.

The table lists this clonotype with many counts. The genes are TRBV5-4 and TRBJ2-7, with TRBD2 matching 10 bases. CDR1 SGHNT and CDR2 YYREEE come from the germline V gene (reference sequence). The CDR3 contains 15 residues. V shed 4 bases and J 7 bases; nucleotides not matched to a gene: 11. In nucleotides, the CDR3 is TGTGCCAGCAGCCCCAGCGGGAGGGTGCTGGGAGAGCAGTACTTC. As protein: CASSPSGRVLGEQYF.

This clonotype showed up many times. The rearrangement joins TRBV20-1 to TRBJ2-1; 9 bases are a match to TRBD1. The CDR3 consists of 15 residues. Germline assignment: CDR1 DFQATT and CDR2 SNEGSKA (reference sequence). Trimming removed 2 bases from V and 6 bases from J; junction bases left unmatched: 8. The CDR3, as DNA: TGCAGTGCTAGAACCGGGACAGGGTTTGTCAATGAGCAGTTCTTC. Its protein is CSARTGTGFVNEQFF.

This clonotype was seen at least ten times. V gene TRBV12-3 or TRBV12-4 combines with J gene TRBJ2-1, with D possibly being TRBD2 (7 bases). V was pared by 3 bases and J by 2 bases, with 11 bases between. This CDR3 region has 15 residues. The CDR3 protein is CASSLAGAPYNEQFF. Here the CDR3 DNA reads TGTGCCAGCAGTTTGGCGGGGGCCCCCTACAATGAGCAGTTCTTC.

In regard to this clonotype: The junction differs from germline at one of its ends, possibly a read error. The chain employs TRBV5-1 and TRBJ2-1; the D is unclear. The CDR3 has 15 amino acids. Germline CDR1 reads SGHRS; CDR2 reads YFSETQ. CDR3 in DNA: TGCGCCAGCAGCTTGGGCCAGGCCTCCTGCAATGAGCAGTTCTTC. This codes for CASSLGQASCNEQFF.

As regards this clonotype: The junction and the germline gene differ at one end; a read error may be behind it. The chain joins TRBV7-2 to TRBJ2-7; D is possibly TRBD1 (6 bases). This CDR3 region has 15 residues. CDR1 SGHTA and CDR2 FQGNSA come from the germline V gene. DNA of the CDR3: TGTGCCTGCAGCTTAGTGGGGACAAGCTCCTACGAGCAGTACTTC. Translating it yields CACSLVGTSSYEQYF. The complete variable domain, with remaining parts taken from reference TRBV7-2 and TRBJ2-7, reads GAGVSQSPSNKVTEKGKDVELRCDPISGHTALYWYRQSLGQGLEFLIYFQGNSAPDKSGLPSDRFSAERTGGSVSTLTIQRTQQEDSAVYLCACSLVGTSSYEQYFGPGTRLTVT.

This clonotype was observed many times. The junction differs from germline at one of its ends, possibly a read error. The rearrangement joins TRBV5-1 to TRBJ2-2; D is undetermined. The germline CDR1 and CDR2 sequences are SGHRS and YFSETQ. The CDR3 is 12 amino acids. The DNA for the CDR3 is TGTGCCAGCAGTTTAGTCGGCGGGGAGCTGTTTTTT. Protein product: CASSLVGGELFF.

This clonotype was seen ten or more times. The chain uses TRBV7-3 and TRBJ2-2; no clear D gene. This CDR3 is built from 15 residues. Germline V gives CDR1 SGHTA, CDR2 FQGTGA. V was trimmed by 2 bases and J by 4 bases, leaving 11 bases between them. The CDR3 DNA follows: TGTGCCAGCAGCTTATCTCCATTCTCCACCGGGGAGCTGTTTTTT. It codes for CASSLSPFSTGELFF.

This clonotype appeared many times. V is TRBV18 and J is TRBJ2-1; TRBD1 aligns across 7 bases. The CDR3 consists of 15 residues. The trim removed 3 bases at V and 7 bases at J, leaving 9 bases unmatched. From germline, CDR1 is KGHSH and CDR2 LQKENI. CDR3 protein: CASSPLTGTENEQFF. The CDR3 DNA reads TGTGCCAGCTCACCCCTCACCGGGACAGAAAATGAGCAGTTCTTC.

The gene calls are TRBV4-2 and TRBJ1-1; D possibly corresponds to TRBD1 (6 bases). The V gene lost 7 bases and the J gene lost 1 base, with 10 bases spanning the gap. The CDR3 sequence is 13 residues long. The germline gives CDR1 LGHNA, CDR2 YNFKEQ. The CDR3 sequence: CASTTGRNTEAFF. The CDR3 DNA is TGTGCCAGCACTACAGGGCGGAACACTGAAGCTTTCTTT.

The table lists this clonotype with many counts. V is TRBV28 and J is TRBJ2-1, with 14 bases that match TRBD2. This CDR3 has 15 amino acids. The germline V gene encodes CDR1 MDHEN and CDR2 SYDVKM. V trimming: 8 bases; J trimming: 8 bases; junction bases outside the gene matches: 8. Here the CDR3 reads CASFKPGLAGDEQFF. The DNA for the CDR3 is TGTGCCAGCTTTAAACCGGGACTAGCGGGAGATGAGCAGTTCTTC.

The chain joins TRBV28 to TRBJ2-6; weak D call: TRBD2 (5 bases). V shed 5 bases and J shed 1 base, with 9 bases lying between them. The CDR3 is made up of 15 amino acids. Germline V CDR1 and CDR2: MDHEN, SYDVKM. The CDR3 coding sequence is TGTGCCAGCAGTAAGACGGGATCTGGGGCCAACGTCCTGACTTTC. Translating gives CASSKTGSGANVLTF.

The chain carries TRBV28 and TRBJ2-3; D possibly corresponds to TRBD2 (5 bases). V shed 2 bases and J shed 5 bases, with 11 bases lying between them. CDR3 length: 14 residues. Germline V gives CDR1 MDHEN, CDR2 SYDVKM. Here the CDR3 reads CASSLVGARDTQYF. In nucleotides, the CDR3 is TGTGCCAGCAGTTTAGTGGGAGCTCGAGATACGCAGTATTTT.

The sample holds many counts of this clonotype. The chain joins TRBV28 to TRBJ2-2; D is undetermined. This CDR3 has 14 residues. In germline, CDR1 is MDHEN, CDR2 SYDVKM. V shed 6 bases and J shed 1 base, with 9 bases lying between them. As DNA, the CDR3 is TGTGCCAGCAGGCGTGTCTGGAACACCGGGGAGCTGTTTTTT. This gives the protein CASRRVWNTGELFF.

This clonotype showed up just a few times. The CDR3 reads CATKVQGPKLFF. CDR3 sequence (DNA): TGTGCCACGAAGGTACAGGGACCAAAACTGTTTTTT. The chain employs TRBV6-1 and TRBJ1-4; a possible D gene is TRBD1 (6 bases). From germline, CDR1 is MNHNS and CDR2 SASEGT. This CDR3 spans 12 amino acids. The germline V and J ends were trimmed by 10 bases and 10 bases, with 16 bases remaining between them.